One and the same sample provided the 21 T cell receptor beta chains below, sequenced in a study of immune evolution from preneoplasia to lung adenocarcinoma. The repertoire was sequenced with immunoSEQ multiplex PCR; TCRdb's copy has only in-frame clones and lacks some. The table shows 20,000 or so clones, with 75% occurring only once. The sequencing input was FFPE invasive lung adenocarcinoma tissue. These receptors came from a person in their sixties with lung adenocarcinoma.

The chain carries TRBV5-1 and TRBJ2-7; D possibly corresponds to TRBD1 (6 bases). Trimming removed 2 bases at V and 1 base at J, with 13 bases between. This CDR3 comprises 15 residues. Germline lookup yields CDR1 SGHRS and CDR2 YFSETQ. In DNA, the CDR3 is TGCGCCAGCAGCTTCTCAAGGGACACATCCTACGAGCAGTACTTC. Protein sequence: CASSFSRDTSYEQYF.

V gene TRBV29-1 combines with J gene TRBJ2-7; 8 bases line up with TRBD1. J lost 3 bases, V lost 6 bases, and 13 bases had no gene match. Germline CDR1 and CDR2: SQVTM and ANQGSEA. There are 15 residues in the CDR3. In DNA form, the CDR3 reads TGCAGCGTGGGGGGACCCGGGACAGGCTACTACGAGCAGTACTTC. Translating it yields CSVGGPGTGYYEQYF.

This clone was observed a few times. The V gene is TRBV30, the J gene TRBJ1-1; the match to TRBD1 covers 7 bases. CDR3 size: 13 residues. V gave up 4 bases and J gave up 8 bases; unmatched junction bases: 10. Germline-derived CDR1 and CDR2 are GTSNPN and SVGIG (reference sequence). As DNA, the CDR3 is TGTGCCTGGATGGACAGGAGAATAGGAGAAGCTTTCTTT. Translated: CAWMDRRIGEAFF.

The chain combines TRBV5-6 with TRBJ2-1; no clear D gene. CDR3 size: 13 residues. V was shortened by 3 bases and J by 5 bases, with 9 bases between the two germline ends. The germline V gene has CDR1 SGHDT and CDR2 YYEEEE. The CDR3 coding sequence is TGTGCCAGCAGCTGGTCGGCAGACAATGAGCAGTTCTTC. It specifies CASSWSADNEQFF.

The V call is TRBV25-1, the J call TRBJ2-5; D is unclear. V gave up 1 base and J gave up 5 bases, with 11 bases separating them. The CDR3 has 14 residues. Germline CDR1 is MGHDK and CDR2 is SYGVNS. The CDR3 bases are TGTGCCAGCAGTGAATTCGCGATGCCCGAGACCCAGTACTTC. It encodes CASSEFAMPETQYF.

The chain combines TRBV27 with TRBJ1-5; D remains ambiguous. The germline gives CDR1 MNHEY, CDR2 SMNVEV (reference sequence). CDR3 length: 16 residues. V was shortened by 6 bases and J by 2 bases, with 17 bases between the two germline ends. CDR3 sequence reads: CASSPNEARRNQPQHF. For the CDR3, the DNA is TGTGCCAGCAGCCCGAATGAGGCCCGGCGCAATCAGCCCCAGCATTTT.

The rearrangement joins TRBV6-6 to TRBJ1-4, with D perhaps matching TRBD1 (6 bases). CDR1 is MNHNY, CDR2 SVGAGI, per germline (reference sequence). V was trimmed by 6 bases and J by 0 bases, leaving 8 bases between them. The CDR3 spans 14 residues. CDR3 in amino acids: CASRQGPTNEKLFF. DNA for the CDR3: TGTGCCAGCAGGCAGGGGCCAACTAATGAAAAACTGTTTTTT.

The V and J genes are TRBV9 and TRBJ2-7; weak D call: TRBD1 (5 bases). Germline V CDR1 and CDR2: SGDLS, YYNGEE. The CDR3 loop spans 15 amino acids. Trimming removed 4 bases from V and 4 bases from J, with 18 bases in between. CDR3 region: CASSPGLIERYEQYF. CDR3 bases: TGTGCCAGCAGCCCAGGGCTGATTGAACGGTACGAGCAGTACTTC.

V usage is TRBV19 and J usage is TRBJ2-7, with TRBD2 matching 14 bases. The CDR3 is 15 residues long. Per germline, CDR1 LNHDA and CDR2 SQIVND (reference sequence). Unmatched junction bases numbered 6, after V lost 5 bases and J lost 6 bases. The CDR3 reads CASSPGTSGSAEQYF. CDR3 coding DNA: TGTGCCAGTAGTCCTGGGACTAGCGGGAGTGCCGAGCAGTACTTC.

This rearrangement joins TRBV5-1 to TRBJ1-5; possible D gene TRBD1, 6 bases. The CDR3 length is 15 residues. CDR1 is SGHRS and CDR2 is YFSETQ in the germline V gene. The V gene lost 4 bases and the J gene lost 0 bases, with 11 bases spanning the gap. In nucleotides, the CDR3 is TGCGCCAGCAGCCCCGGACAGACTAGCAATCAGCCCCAGCATTTT. The encoded protein is CASSPGQTSNQPQHF.

This clone was recorded only once. The chain recombines TRBV4-2 with TRBJ2-3; D is unresolved. This CDR3 has 13 residues. With 5 bases removed from V and 2 bases from J, the gap between germline ends came to 8 bases. Per the germline V gene, CDR1 is LGHNA and CDR2 is YNFKEQ. CDR3 sequence (DNA): TGTGCCAGCAGCAATAGTAACACAGATACGCAGTATTTT. It encodes CASSNSNTDTQYF.

V usage is TRBV11-1 and J usage is TRBJ2-1; TRBD1 might be the D (5 bases). Per the germline V gene, CDR1 is SGHAT and CDR2 is FQDESV (reference sequence). The CDR3 is 13 amino acids. Trimming removed 3 bases at V and 10 bases at J, with 13 bases between. This chain's CDR3 is CASSFEGAGEQFF. The CDR3 DNA reads TGTGCCAGCAGCTTTGAAGGGGCAGGGGAGCAGTTCTTC.

The chain joins TRBV20-1 to TRBJ2-7, with TRBD1 identical over 8 bases. With V trimmed by 6 bases and J by 6 bases, 4 bases remained unmatched. Germline V CDR1 and CDR2: DFQATT, SNEGSKA (reference sequence). The CDR3 contains 11 residues. CDR3 in amino acids: CSAGQGAEQYF. As DNA, the CDR3 is TGCAGTGCCGGACAGGGTGCCGAGCAGTACTTC.

The V and J genes are TRBV30 and TRBJ1-1; 8 bases match TRBD1. The CDR3 extends over 12 amino acids. Germline V gives CDR1 GTSNPN, CDR2 SVGIG (reference sequence). The V and J ends lost 3 bases and 6 bases, in that order; junction bases with no gene match: 3. The CDR3 DNA follows: TGTGCCTGGAGGGACAGGGCCCCTGAAGCTTTCTTT. Protein product: CAWRDRAPEAFF.

The chain recombines TRBV7-3 with TRBJ1-2; 8 bases fit TRBD1. The trim removed 0 bases at V and 2 bases at J, leaving 8 bases unmatched. The length of the CDR3 is 17 residues. Germline V gene sequence: CDR1 SGHTA, CDR2 FQGTGA. DNA of the CDR3: TGTGCCAGCAGCTTAACTCGGTCGGACAGGGACAACTATGGCTACACCTTC. It codes for CASSLTRSDRDNYGYTF.

The CDR3 sequence: CAWREGGTRYKNTGELFF. The DNA of the CDR3 is TGTGCCTGGAGGGAGGGTGGGACTCGATATAAGAACACCGGGGAGCTGTTTTTT. This sequence joins TRBV30 and TRBJ2-2, with D possibly being TRBD2 (6 bases). The ends were cut back, 3 bases at V and 1 base at J, with 21 bases in the middle. Germline V gene sequence: CDR1 GTSNPN, CDR2 SVGIG (reference sequence). The CDR3 spans 18 residues.

This clone was observed a single time. Here the CDR3 DNA reads TGTGCCAGTGGACAGGCAACCTACAATGAGCAGTTCTTC. Its translation is CASGQATYNEQFF. The genes are TRBV19 and TRBJ2-1; 7 bases fit TRBD1. Germline V lookup: CDR1 LNHDA, CDR2 SQIVND (reference sequence). V shed 8 bases, J shed 2 bases, and the junction held 3 bases outside the gene matches. CDR3 length equals 13 residues.

The chain joins TRBV5-4 to TRBJ2-1, with TRBD2 as a possible D gene (8 bases). The germline V gene has CDR1 SGHNT and CDR2 YYREEE (reference sequence). The CDR3 has 16 amino acids. Trimming took off 0 bases at V and 14 bases at J, with 24 bases between the two ends. CDR3: CASSLEEGTRGQEEFF. The CDR3, as DNA: TGTGCCAGCAGCTTGGAAGAAGGGACTAGGGGGCAGGAGGAGTTCTTC.

A few counts support this clone. The chain employs TRBV11-3 and TRBJ2-5, with unresolved D. V was cut by 2 bases and J by 7 bases, with 8 bases left in between. The CDR3 runs 12 residues. CDR1 is SGHNT, CDR2 YENEEA, per germline. Here the CDR3 DNA reads TGTGCCAGCAGCTTACGGGTCGGGACCCAGTACTTC. It specifies CASSLRVGTQYF.

The rearrangement joins TRBV11-3 to TRBJ1-1; no firm D call. Germline V gene data show CDR1 as SGHNT and CDR2 as YENEEA. V was clipped by 5 bases and J by 4 bases, with 14 bases between them. CDR3 length equals 14 residues. The CDR3: CASSQSRSGTEAFF. The CDR3 nucleotides are TGTGCCAGCAGCCAATCCCGTTCGGGCACTGAAGCTTTCTTT. The full variable domain, rest sourced from reference TRBV11-3 and TRBJ1-1, is EAGVVQSPRYKIIEKKQPVAFWCNPISGHNTLYWYLQNLGQGPELLIRYENEEAVDDSQLPKDRFSAERLKGVDSTLKIQPAELGDSAVYLCASSQSRSGTEAFFGQGTRLTVV.

CDR3 amino acids: CASSLQIAGDSYEQYF. CDR3 nucleotides: TGCGCCAGCAGCCTTCAAATAGCGGGGGATTCCTACGAGCAGTACTTC. The rearrangement uses TRBV4-1 and TRBJ2-7; 9 bases are a match to TRBD2. The length of the CDR3 is 16 residues. V lost 4 bases and J lost 1; bases outside the gene matches: 8. CDR1 and CDR2 (germline): MGHRA, YSYEKL.